What follows describes a single TCR beta chain. This sample includes further DNA sequences coding for the same CDR3. The entry originates in a study of shared clonotypes between healthy human individuals. This CDR3 has 13 residues. V was clipped by 0 bases and J by 3 bases, with 4 bases between them. CDR1 and CDR2 (germline): LGHNA, YSLEER. Authors' data handling: Junction-only sequences without quality scores were provided by ImmunoSEQ, so filtering was different. Data came from immunoSEQ multiplex PCR; TCRdb stores just in-frame clones and leaves some out. The D gene and trimming were derived from the DNA, and the V and J assignments and clone size from that table. The top ten hold 10% to 15% of the sample, which has about half a million clones, 60% to 85% seen once. The study drew its donors from healthy HIV-negative adults without recent acute infections or vaccinations.

The specimen sequenced was PBMCs. This clonotype was sampled from a woman aged 40 to 55 in good health. Some clones in this sample may be carry-over from other donors' samples. The chain employs TRBV4-3 and TRBJ2-3; D is unclear. The CDR3 loop reads CASSQEGTDTQYF. The CDR3, as DNA: TGCGCCAGCAGCCAAGAAGGGACAGATACGCAGTATTTT.